This TCR beta chain was obtained from a study of blood T cell repertoires in COVID-19. Trimming stripped 5 bases from V and 1 base from J, with 20 bases between. This CDR3 is built from 17 residues. Germline values: CDR1 SGHTA, CDR2 FQGTGA. Original processing notes: Estimated nucleated cell counts came from reference gene primer amplification. The repertoire was sequenced with immunoSEQ multiplex PCR; TCRdb's copy has only in-frame clones and lacks some. The V and J calls and clone size are taken from that table; D and trimming were inferred from the DNA. Seen here are approximately 390,000 clones, approximately 90% observed once, and the top ten hold roughly a tenth.

The receptor was derived from a woman aged 50 to 60 who had recovered from COVID-19. V is TRBV7-3 and J is TRBJ1-2; D ambiguous. Source material: PBMCs or T cells enriched from blood (not recorded which). The CDR3 loop reads CASSPYPARSSNYGYTF. The CDR3 nucleotides read TGTGCCAGCAGCCCATACCCCGCCCGGTCAAGTAACTATGGCTACACCTTC. Supplemented by reference TRBV7-3 and TRBJ1-2, the full variable domain reads GAGVSQTPSNKVTEKGKYVELRCDPISGHTALYWYRQSLGQGPEFLIYFQGTGAADDSGLPNDRFFAVRPEGSVSTLKIQRTERGDSAVYLCASSPYPARSSNYGYTFGSGTRLTVV.